This TCR beta chain was sequenced during a study of cytomegalovirus exposure and HLA in healthy donors. In the case of this clone: What it binds is unknown.

Regarding the study as a whole: A list of approximately 160 TCR beta chains associated with cytomegalovirus was given. Generally TCR sequences proved uncommon, though certain public TCRs appeared in numerous donors. A link between a missense DCLRE1C variant and TCR beta V- and J-gene trimming emerged from a later analysis. Earlier findings revealed that most TCR beta V segments proved productive either about 90% or about 30% of the time.

PCR primers comprised 60 Vbeta and 13 Jbeta primers. The protocol was immunoSEQ multiplex PCR, while the TCRdb copy is restricted to in-frame clones and leaves out a portion. The sample has approximately 220,000 clones, more than 65% seen once. V was pared by 7 bases and J by 6 bases, with 4 bases of the junction left unmatched. Germline loops: CDR1 SNHLY, CDR2 FYNNEI. The CDR3 extends over 14 amino acids. The receptor comes from a woman aged 30 to 39 in good health and CMV-seronegative. The sample was PBMCs. The V and J genes are TRBV2 and TRBJ2-2, with 11 positions matching TRBD2. The CDR3 spells CASISGRAAGELFF. The DNA for the CDR3 is TGTGCCAGCATTAGCGGGAGGGCCGCCGGGGAGCTGTTTTTT.